This T cell receptor (beta chain) derives from a study of CD8+ T cells in alopecia areata. Background on the study: Each of the treated patients was given oral tofacitinib, 5 to 10 mg twice daily, for moderate-to-severe alopecia areata.

Treatment denoted: oral pan-JAK inhibitor, 5-10 mg twice daily. This clone was seen once. Its antigen is not known. An end of the junction does not agree with germline; a read error may underlie this. The CDR3 is 15 amino acids. Germline V gives CDR1 SGHTA, CDR2 FQGNSA. The authors extracted RNA and reverse transcribed it into cDNA as the sequencing template. TCRdb's copy holds only in-frame clones and misses some; the assay was immunoSEQ multiplex PCR. The table includes nearly 110,000 clones, roughly 89% detected once. Findings and limits, study-wide: Shared TCR sequences were less clear between patients than in mice, possibly partly from HLA diversity.

The chain joins TRBV7-2 to TRBJ2-1; perhaps TRBD2 as D (6 bases). The material sequenced was CD8+ T cells sorted from blood, taken at week 24, from a patient treated with tofacitinib. The sequence was collected from a human donor with alopecia areata. CDR3 region: CASSQAAGPYNEQFF. The CDR3 DNA sequence: TGCGCCAGCAGCCAAGCGGCGGGACCCTACAATGAGCAGTTCTTC.